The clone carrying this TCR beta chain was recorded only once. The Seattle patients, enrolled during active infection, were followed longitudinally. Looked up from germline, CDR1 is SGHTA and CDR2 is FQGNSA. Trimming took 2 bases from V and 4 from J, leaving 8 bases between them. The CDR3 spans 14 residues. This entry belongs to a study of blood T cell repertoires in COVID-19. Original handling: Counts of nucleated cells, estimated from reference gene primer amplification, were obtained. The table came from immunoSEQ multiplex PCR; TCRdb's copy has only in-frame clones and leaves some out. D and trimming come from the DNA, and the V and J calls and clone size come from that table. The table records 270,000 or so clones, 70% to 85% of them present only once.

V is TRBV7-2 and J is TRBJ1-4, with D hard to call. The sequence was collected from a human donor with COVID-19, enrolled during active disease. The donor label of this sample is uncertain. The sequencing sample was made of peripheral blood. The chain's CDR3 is CASSLFGGNEKLFF. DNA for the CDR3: TGTGCCAGCAGCTTATTCGGCGGTAATGAAAAACTGTTTTTT.